The next 3 T cell receptor beta chains were all read from a single sample in a study of CD8+ T cells in alopecia areata. Extracted RNA was reverse transcribed into cDNA, the sequencing template. Only in-frame clones appear in the TCRdb table, and some are missing; sequencing was by immunoSEQ multiplex PCR. The profile shows about 160,000 clones, approximately 45% of them singletons. The sequenced sample was CD4+ T cells sorted from blood. Receptors originate from a human donor with alopecia areata.

The chain carries TRBV5-4 and TRBJ2-7, with a weak D call TRBD2 (6 bases). Germline V gives CDR1 SGHNT, CDR2 YYREEE (reference sequence). Trimming stripped 3 bases from V and 3 bases from J, with 13 bases between. The CDR3 is made up of 14 amino acids. CDR3 protein: CASSSADGSYEQYF. In DNA, the CDR3 is TGTGCCAGCAGCTCCGCGGACGGGAGCTACGAGCAGTACTTC. Based on the CDR3 plus reference TRBV5-4 and TRBJ2-7, the full variable domain is ETGVTQSPTHLIKTRGQQVTLRCSSQSGHNTVSWYQQALGQGPQFIFQYYREEENGRGNFPPRFSGLQFPNYSSELNVNALELDDSALYLCASSSADGSYEQYFGPGTRLTVT.

V usage is TRBV4-1 and J usage is TRBJ1-5, with a weak D call TRBD1 (5 bases). This CDR3 region has 13 residues. Germline lookup yields CDR1 MGHRA and CDR2 YSYEKL. The germline V and J ends were trimmed by 3 bases and 4 bases, with 7 bases remaining between them. CDR3 nucleotide sequence: TGCGCCAGCAGCCAGGCAGGGAATCAGCCCCAGCATTTT. Translation gives CASSQAGNQPQHF.

The chain combines TRBV6-6 with TRBJ2-3; D is unclear. This CDR3 has 15 amino acids. The ends were cut back, 5 bases at V and 2 bases at J, with 14 bases in the middle. CDR1 MNHNY and CDR2 SVGAGI come from the germline V gene (reference sequence). Here the CDR3 reads CASSRWKSSTDTQYF. The DNA for the CDR3 is TGTGCCAGCAGTCGTTGGAAGTCTTCCACAGATACGCAGTATTTT.